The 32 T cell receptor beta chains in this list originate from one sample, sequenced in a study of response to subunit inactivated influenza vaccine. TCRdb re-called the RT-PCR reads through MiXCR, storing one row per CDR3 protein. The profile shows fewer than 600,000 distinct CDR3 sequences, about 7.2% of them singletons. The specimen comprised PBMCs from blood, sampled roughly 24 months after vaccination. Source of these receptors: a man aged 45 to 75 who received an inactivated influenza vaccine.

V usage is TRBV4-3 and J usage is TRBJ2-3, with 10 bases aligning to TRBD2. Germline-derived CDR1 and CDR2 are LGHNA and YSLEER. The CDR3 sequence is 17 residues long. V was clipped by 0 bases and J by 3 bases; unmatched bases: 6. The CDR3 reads CASSQEASGRGTDTQYF. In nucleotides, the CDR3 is TGCGCCAGCAGCCAAGAAGCGAGCGGGAGGGGAACAGATACGCAGTATTTT.

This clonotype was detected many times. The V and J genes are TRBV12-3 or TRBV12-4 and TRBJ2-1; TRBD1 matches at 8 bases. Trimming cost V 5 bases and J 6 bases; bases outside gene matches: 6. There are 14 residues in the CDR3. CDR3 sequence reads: CASSNRTGFNEQFF. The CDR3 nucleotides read TGTGCCAGCAGTAATCGGACAGGGTTCAATGAGCAGTTCTTC.

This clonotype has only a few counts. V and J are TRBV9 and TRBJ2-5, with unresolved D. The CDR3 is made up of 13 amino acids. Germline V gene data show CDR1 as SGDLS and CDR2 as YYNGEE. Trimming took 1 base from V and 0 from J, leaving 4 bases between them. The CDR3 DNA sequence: TGTGCCAGCAGCGTACCTAACCAAGAGACCCAGTACTTC. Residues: CASSVPNQETQYF.

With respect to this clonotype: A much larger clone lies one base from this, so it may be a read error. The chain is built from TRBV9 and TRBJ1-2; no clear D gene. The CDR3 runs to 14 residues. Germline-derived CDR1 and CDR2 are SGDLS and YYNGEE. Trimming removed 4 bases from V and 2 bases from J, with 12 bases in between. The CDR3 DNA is TGTGCCAGCAGCCTTGGACTGGCGAACTATGGCTACACCTTC. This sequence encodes CASSLGLANYGYTF.

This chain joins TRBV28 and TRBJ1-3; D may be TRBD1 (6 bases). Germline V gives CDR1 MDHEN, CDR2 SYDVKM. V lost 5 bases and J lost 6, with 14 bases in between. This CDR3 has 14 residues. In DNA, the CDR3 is TGTGCCAGCAGTCCCCCGGGGGGCCCAAACACCATATATTTT. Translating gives CASSPPGGPNTIYF. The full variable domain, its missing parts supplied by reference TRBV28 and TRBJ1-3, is DVKVTQSSRYLVKRTGEKVFLECVQDMDHENMFWYRQDPGLGLRLIYFSYDVKMKEKGDIPEGYSVSREKKERFSLILESASTNQTSMYLCASSPPGGPNTIYFGEGSWLTVV.

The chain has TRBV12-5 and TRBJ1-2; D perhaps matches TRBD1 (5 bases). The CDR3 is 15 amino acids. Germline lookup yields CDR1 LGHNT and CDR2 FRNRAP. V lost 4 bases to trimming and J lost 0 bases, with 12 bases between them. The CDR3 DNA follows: TGTGCTAGTGGTTCGAGACCAGGGACTAACTATGGCTACACCTTC. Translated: CASGSRPGTNYGYTF.

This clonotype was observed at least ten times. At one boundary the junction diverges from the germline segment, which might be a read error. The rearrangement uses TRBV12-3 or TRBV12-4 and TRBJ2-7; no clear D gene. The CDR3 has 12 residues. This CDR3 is CASSSSLYEQYF. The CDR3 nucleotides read TGCGCCAGCAGCAGTAGCCTCTACGAGCAGTACTTC.

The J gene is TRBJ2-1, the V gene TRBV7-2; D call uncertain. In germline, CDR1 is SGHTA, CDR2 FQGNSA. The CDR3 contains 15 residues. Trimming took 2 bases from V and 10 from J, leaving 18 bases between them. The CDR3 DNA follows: TGTGCCAGCAGCTTAAGGTTAGATCCCCTCAGCGAGCAGTTCTTC. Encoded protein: CASSLRLDPLSEQFF.

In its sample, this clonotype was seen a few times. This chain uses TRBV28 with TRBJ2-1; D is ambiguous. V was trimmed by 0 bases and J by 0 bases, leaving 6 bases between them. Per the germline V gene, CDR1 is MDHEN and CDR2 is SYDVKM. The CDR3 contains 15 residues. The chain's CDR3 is CASSLWAVSYNEQFF. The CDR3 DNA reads TGTGCCAGCAGTTTATGGGCGGTCTCCTACAATGAGCAGTTCTTC.

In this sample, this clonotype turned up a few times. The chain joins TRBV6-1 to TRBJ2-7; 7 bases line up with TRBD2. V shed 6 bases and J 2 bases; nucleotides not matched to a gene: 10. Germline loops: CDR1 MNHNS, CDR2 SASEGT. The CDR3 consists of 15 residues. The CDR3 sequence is CASRRTSETTYEQYF. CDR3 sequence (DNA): TGTGCCAGCAGAAGGACTAGTGAGACCACCTACGAGCAGTACTTC.

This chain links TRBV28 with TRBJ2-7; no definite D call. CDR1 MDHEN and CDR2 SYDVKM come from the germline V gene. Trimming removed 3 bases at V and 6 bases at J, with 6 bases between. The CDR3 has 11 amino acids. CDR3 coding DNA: TGTGCCAGCAGTTTCAGGCGCGAGCAGTACTTC. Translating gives CASSFRREQYF.

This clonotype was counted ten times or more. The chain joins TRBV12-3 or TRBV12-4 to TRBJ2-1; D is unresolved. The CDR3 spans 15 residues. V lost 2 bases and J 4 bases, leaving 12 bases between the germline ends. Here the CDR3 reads CASSLNSAIYNEQFF. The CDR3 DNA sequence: TGTGCCAGCAGTTTAAATTCGGCAATTTACAATGAGCAGTTCTTC.

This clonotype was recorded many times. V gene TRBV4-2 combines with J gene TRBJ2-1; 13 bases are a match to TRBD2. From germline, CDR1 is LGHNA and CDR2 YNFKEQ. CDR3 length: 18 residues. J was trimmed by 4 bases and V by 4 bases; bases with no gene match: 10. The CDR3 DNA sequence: TGTGCCAGCAGCCTAAGTCCCCGGACTAGCGGGAGTTACAATGAGCAGTTCTTC. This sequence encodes CASSLSPRTSGSYNEQFF.

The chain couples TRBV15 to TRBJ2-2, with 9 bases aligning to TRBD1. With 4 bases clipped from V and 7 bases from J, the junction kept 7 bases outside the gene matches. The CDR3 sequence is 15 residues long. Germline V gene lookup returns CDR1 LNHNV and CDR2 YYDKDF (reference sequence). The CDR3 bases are TGTGCCACCAGCACGGGACAGGGTGGGATCGGGGAGCTGTTTTTT. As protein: CATSTGQGGIGELFF.

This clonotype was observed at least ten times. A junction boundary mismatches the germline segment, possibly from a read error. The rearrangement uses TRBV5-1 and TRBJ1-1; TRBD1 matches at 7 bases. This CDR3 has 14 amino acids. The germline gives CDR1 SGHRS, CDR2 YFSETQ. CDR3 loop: CASNLGQTNTEAFF. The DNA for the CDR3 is TGCGCCAGCAACTTGGGACAGACGAACACTGAAGCTTTCTTT.

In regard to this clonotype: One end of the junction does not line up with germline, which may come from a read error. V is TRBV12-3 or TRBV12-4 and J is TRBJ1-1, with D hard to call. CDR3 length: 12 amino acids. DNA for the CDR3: TGTGCCAGCAGTTTAATTCAGACTGGAGCTTTCTTT. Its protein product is CASSLIQTGAFF.

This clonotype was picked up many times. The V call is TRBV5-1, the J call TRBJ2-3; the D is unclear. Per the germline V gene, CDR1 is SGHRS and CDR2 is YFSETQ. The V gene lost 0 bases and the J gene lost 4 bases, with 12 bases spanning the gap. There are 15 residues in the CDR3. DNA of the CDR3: TGCGCCAGCAGCTTGGGGTCTATCCCCCCAGATACGCAGTATTTT. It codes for CASSLGSIPPDTQYF.

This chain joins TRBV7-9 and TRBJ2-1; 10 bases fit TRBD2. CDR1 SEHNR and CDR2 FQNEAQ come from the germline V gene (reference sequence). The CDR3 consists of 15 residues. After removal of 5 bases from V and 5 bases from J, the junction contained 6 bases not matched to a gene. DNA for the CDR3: TGTGCCAGCAGCCCCGGACTAGCGGAAAACAATGAGCAGTTCTTC. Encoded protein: CASSPGLAENNEQFF.

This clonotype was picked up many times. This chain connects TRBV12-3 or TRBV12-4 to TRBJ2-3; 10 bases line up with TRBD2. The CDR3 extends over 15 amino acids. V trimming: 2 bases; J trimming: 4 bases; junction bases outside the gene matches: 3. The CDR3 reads CASSLLAGAPDTQYF. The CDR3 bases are TGTGCCAGCAGTTTACTAGCGGGAGCTCCAGATACGCAGTATTTT.

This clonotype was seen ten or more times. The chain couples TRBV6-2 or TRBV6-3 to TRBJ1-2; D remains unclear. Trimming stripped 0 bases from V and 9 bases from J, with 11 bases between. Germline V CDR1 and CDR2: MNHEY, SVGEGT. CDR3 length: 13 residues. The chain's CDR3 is CASSYSRGRSYTF. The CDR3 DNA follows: TGTGCCAGCAGTTACTCGAGAGGGAGGAGCTACACCTTC.

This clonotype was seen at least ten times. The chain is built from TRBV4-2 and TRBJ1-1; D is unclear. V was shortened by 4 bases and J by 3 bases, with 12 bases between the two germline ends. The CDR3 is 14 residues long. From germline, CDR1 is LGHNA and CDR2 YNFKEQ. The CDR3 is CASSLYIRDTEAFF. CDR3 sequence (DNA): TGTGCCAGCAGCCTCTATATTCGGGACACTGAAGCTTTCTTT.

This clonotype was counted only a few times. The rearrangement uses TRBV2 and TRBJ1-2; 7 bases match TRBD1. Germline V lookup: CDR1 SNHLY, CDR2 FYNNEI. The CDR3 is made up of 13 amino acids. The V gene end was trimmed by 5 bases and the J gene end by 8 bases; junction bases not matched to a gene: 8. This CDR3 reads CASSWSGTAGYTF. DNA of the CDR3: TGTGCCAGCAGTTGGTCCGGGACAGCAGGCTACACCTTC.

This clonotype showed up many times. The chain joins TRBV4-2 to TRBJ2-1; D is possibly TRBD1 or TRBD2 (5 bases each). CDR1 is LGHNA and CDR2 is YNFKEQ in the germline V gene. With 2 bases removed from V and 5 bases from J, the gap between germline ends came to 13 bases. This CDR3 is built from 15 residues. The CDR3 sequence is CASSQSLTGHNEQFF. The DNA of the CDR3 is TGTGCCAGCAGCCAAAGCTTAACGGGGCACAATGAGCAGTTCTTC.

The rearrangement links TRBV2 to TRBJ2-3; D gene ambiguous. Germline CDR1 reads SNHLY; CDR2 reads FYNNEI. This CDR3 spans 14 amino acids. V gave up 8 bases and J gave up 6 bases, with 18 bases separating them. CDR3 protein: CASQLVSPTDTQYF. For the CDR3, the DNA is TGTGCCAGCCAGTTGGTCAGTCCCACGGATACGCAGTATTTT.

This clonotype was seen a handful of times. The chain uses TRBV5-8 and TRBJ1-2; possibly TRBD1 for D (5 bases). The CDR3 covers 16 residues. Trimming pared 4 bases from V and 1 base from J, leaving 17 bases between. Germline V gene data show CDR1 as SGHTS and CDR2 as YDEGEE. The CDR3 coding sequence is TGTGCCAGCAGCCCCGGGCAGGGCCTATTTAACTATGGCTACACCTTC. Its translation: CASSPGQGLFNYGYTF. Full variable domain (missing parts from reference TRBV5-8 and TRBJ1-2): EAGVTQSPTHLIKTRGQQATLRCSPISGHTSVYWYQQALGLGLQFLLWYDEGEERNRGNFPPRFSGRQFPNYSSELNVNALELEDSALYLCASSPGQGLFNYGYTFGSGTRLTVV.

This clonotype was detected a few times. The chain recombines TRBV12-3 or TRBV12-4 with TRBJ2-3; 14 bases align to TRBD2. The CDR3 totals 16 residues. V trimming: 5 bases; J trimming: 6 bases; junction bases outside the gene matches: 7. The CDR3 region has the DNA TGTGCCAGCAGTACCGGGACTAGCGGGGGCCTCGATACGCAGTATTTT. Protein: CASSTGTSGGLDTQYF.

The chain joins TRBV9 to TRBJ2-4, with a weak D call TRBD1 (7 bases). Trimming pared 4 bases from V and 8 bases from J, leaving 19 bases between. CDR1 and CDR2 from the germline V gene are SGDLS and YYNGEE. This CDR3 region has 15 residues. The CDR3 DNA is TGTGCCAGCAGCTCCCAGGGGGGTACGGTGGACATTCAGTACTTC. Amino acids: CASSSQGGTVDIQYF.

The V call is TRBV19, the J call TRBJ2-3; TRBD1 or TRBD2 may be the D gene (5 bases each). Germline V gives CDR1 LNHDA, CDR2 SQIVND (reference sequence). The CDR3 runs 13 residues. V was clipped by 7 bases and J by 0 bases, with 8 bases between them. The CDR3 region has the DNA TGTGCCAGTAAGGGACCGAGCACAGATACGCAGTATTTT. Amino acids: CASKGPSTDTQYF.

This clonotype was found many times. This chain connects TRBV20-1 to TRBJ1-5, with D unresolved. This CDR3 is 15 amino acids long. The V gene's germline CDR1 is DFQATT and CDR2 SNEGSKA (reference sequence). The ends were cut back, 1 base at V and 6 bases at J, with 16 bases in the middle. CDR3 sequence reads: CSARAWTLEAQPQHF. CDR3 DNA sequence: TGCAGTGCTAGAGCTTGGACCCTGGAGGCTCAGCCCCAGCATTTT.

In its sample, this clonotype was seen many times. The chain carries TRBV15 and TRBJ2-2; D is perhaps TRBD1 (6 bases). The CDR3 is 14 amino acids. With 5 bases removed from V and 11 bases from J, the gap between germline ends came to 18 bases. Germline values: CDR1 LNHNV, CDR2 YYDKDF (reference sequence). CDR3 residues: CATSGSQGRSELFF. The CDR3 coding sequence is TGTGCCACCAGCGGATCACAGGGACGGTCCGAGCTGTTTTTT.

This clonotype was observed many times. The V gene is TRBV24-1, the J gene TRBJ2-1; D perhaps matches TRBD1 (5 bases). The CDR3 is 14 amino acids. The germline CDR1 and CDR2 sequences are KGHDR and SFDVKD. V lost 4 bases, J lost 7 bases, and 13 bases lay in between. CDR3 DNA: TGTGCCACCAGTGAGACCTTCAGGGAAAATGAGCAGTTCTTC. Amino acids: CATSETFRENEQFF.

The CDR3 spells CAWSAIRTSESFF. The DNA of the CDR3 is TGTGCCTGGAGCGCAATAAGGACTAGCGAGTCGTTCTTC. V usage is TRBV30 and J usage is TRBJ2-1; 9 nucleotides agree with TRBD2. Germline V lookup: CDR1 GTSNPN, CDR2 SVGIG (reference sequence). The CDR3 has 13 residues. Losses at the gene ends were 3 bases for V and 15 bases for J; bases not matched to a gene: 12.